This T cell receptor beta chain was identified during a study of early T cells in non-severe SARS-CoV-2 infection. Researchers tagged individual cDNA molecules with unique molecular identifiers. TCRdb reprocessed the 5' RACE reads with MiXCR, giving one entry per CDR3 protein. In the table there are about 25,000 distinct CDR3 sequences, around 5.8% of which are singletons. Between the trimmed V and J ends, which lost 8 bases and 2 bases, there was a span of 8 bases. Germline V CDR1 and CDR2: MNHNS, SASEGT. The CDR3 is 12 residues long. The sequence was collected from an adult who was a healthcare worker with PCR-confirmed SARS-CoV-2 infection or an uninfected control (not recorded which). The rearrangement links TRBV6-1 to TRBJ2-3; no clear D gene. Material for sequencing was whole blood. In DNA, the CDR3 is TGTGCCAGCGTGAGATCCACAGATACGCAGTATTTT. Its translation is CASVRSTDTQYF.